The 14 T cell receptor beta chains below come from one sample, sequenced in a study of T cell changes during pregnancy in multiple sclerosis. Assay: immunoSEQ multiplex PCR; the TCRdb copy retains only in-frame clones and omits some. The sample consists of about 75,000 clones, approximately 93% of them appearing once. Material: CD4+ T cells from peripheral blood mononuclear cells, obtained after pregnancy. The receptor set was obtained from a female donor with multiple sclerosis, enrolled in a pregnancy study.

The rearrangement links TRBV19 to TRBJ1-1, with 10 bases matching TRBD1. Germline V gene lookup returns CDR1 LNHDA and CDR2 SQIVND (reference sequence). CDR3 length equals 16 residues. The J segment lost 7 bases and the V segment lost 1 base, leaving 9 bases of the junction unmatched. CDR3 loop: CASSIGRQGAKSEAFF. CDR3 nucleotide sequence: TGTGCCAGTAGTATAGGGAGACAGGGGGCGAAGAGTGAAGCTTTCTTT.

The chain uses TRBV28 and TRBJ2-1; 7 bases match TRBD1. The CDR3 is made up of 15 amino acids. Germline CDR1 reads MDHEN; CDR2 reads SYDVKM. The ends lost 8 bases at V and 0 bases at J; junction bases unmatched: 7. The CDR3 nucleotides read TGTGCCAGCGCCAAGACAGGGAGCTCCTACAATGAGCAGTTCTTC. Its protein product is CASAKTGSSYNEQFF. The full variable domain, in which reference TRBV28 and TRBJ2-1 provide the parts outside the CDR3, is DVKVTQSSRYLVKRTGEKVFLECVQDMDHENMFWYRQDPGLGLRLIYFSYDVKMKEKGDIPEGYSVSREKKERFSLILESASTNQTSMYLCASAKTGSSYNEQFFGPGTRLTVL.

The chain links TRBV9 to TRBJ2-5; 7 bases fit TRBD1. The last part of the DNA fits TRBJ2-7 better; the J call may be wrong. The CDR3 is made up of 16 amino acids. Germline V gene lookup returns CDR1 SGDLS and CDR2 YYNGEE. CDR3 residues: CASSVGPSGGSYEQYF. In nucleotides, the CDR3 is TGTGCCAGCAGCGTTGGGCCGTCAGGGGGTTCCTACGAGCAGTACTTC.

The V call is TRBV19, the J call TRBJ1-5; 8 bases are a match to TRBD1. V lost 2 bases to trimming and J lost 6 bases; unmatched junction nucleotides: 3. Germline V lookup: CDR1 LNHDA, CDR2 SQIVND (reference sequence). The CDR3 is 14 amino acids. The CDR3 coding sequence is TGTGCCAGTAGTATACCTACAGGGGGTCAGCCCCAGCATTTT. Amino acids: CASSIPTGGQPQHF.

This clone has only one observation. The chain employs TRBV7-9 and TRBJ2-5; D perhaps matches TRBD1 (7 bases). This CDR3 comprises 18 residues. The V end lost 4 bases, the J end lost 5 bases, and 26 bases lay between the germline ends. Germline V gene lookup returns CDR1 SEHNR and CDR2 FQNEAQ (reference sequence). CDR3 DNA: TGTGCCAGCAGCTCTATGGGGGGTGACAGGGACAGCGGCGAGACCCAGTACTTC. Translating it yields CASSSMGGDRDSGETQYF.

The V gene is TRBV2, the J gene TRBJ2-1, with TRBD2 as a possible D gene (5 bases). Germline V gene lookup returns CDR1 SNHLY and CDR2 FYNNEI. The CDR3 loop spans 13 amino acids. Trimming left V 8 bases short and J 2 bases short, with 10 bases between. CDR3 coding DNA: TGTGCCAGCCGTAGGGAGACCTACAATGAGCAGTTCTTC. This gives the protein CASRRETYNEQFF.

This rearrangement joins TRBV2 to TRBJ2-1, with 10 bases fitting TRBD2. V lost 4 bases and J lost 8; bases outside the gene matches: 8. There are 15 residues in the CDR3. CDR1 and CDR2 (germline): SNHLY, FYNNEI. CDR3: CASSGWTSGWDEQFF. DNA of the CDR3: TGTGCCAGCAGTGGATGGACTAGCGGTTGGGATGAGCAGTTCTTC.

This clone was detected only once. This chain connects TRBV20-1 to TRBJ1-1; tentatively, D is TRBD1 (5 bases). Trimming removed 1 base from V and 11 bases from J, with 11 bases in between. The CDR3 consists of 11 residues. Germline loops: CDR1 DFQATT, CDR2 SNEGSKA (reference sequence). The CDR3 sequence is CSARGGGSAFF. The CDR3 DNA reads TGCAGTGCTAGAGGGGGGGGATCGGCTTTCTTT.

V is TRBV6-6 and J is TRBJ1-6, with D perhaps TRBD1 (6 bases). Trimming took 7 bases from V and 7 from J, leaving 8 bases between them. There are 12 residues in the CDR3. Germline CDR1 and CDR2: MNHNY and SVGAGI (reference sequence). The CDR3 DNA follows: TGTGCCAGCAACGGACAGAATTCACCCCTCCACTTT. Its translation is CASNGQNSPLHF.

The chain joins TRBV4-1 to TRBJ2-1, with 12 bases aligning to TRBD2. Germline V gene lookup returns CDR1 MGHRA and CDR2 YSYEKL. Losses at the gene ends were 5 bases for V and 6 bases for J; bases not matched to a gene: 8. The CDR3 covers 16 residues. The CDR3 reads CASSSRTSGISNEQFF. The CDR3 region has the DNA TGCGCCAGCAGCTCCAGGACTAGCGGGATTAGCAATGAGCAGTTCTTC.

The chain joins TRBV19 to TRBJ2-7, with TRBD2 matching 8 bases. Unmatched junction bases numbered 6, after V lost 4 bases and J lost 4 bases. CDR1 and CDR2 from the germline V gene are LNHDA and SQIVND (reference sequence). This CDR3 is built from 14 residues. The CDR3 is CASSTGTRKYEQYF. As DNA, the CDR3 is TGTGCCAGTAGTACCGGGACTAGGAAGTACGAGCAGTACTTC.

This chain connects TRBV18 to TRBJ2-3; 7 bases match TRBD1. The trim removed 2 bases at V and 6 bases at J, leaving 17 bases unmatched. The CDR3 extends over 18 amino acids. CDR1 and CDR2 (germline): KGHSH, LQKENI. The CDR3 sequence: CASSPKSQGVTSGDTQYF. CDR3 sequence (DNA): TGTGCCAGCTCACCAAAAAGTCAGGGGGTCACCTCGGGCGATACGCAGTATTTT.

This sequence joins TRBV15 and TRBJ2-2; D remains unclear. The V and J ends lost 0 bases and 5 bases respectively, with 4 bases between them. The CDR3 spans 13 residues. Germline loops: CDR1 LNHNV, CDR2 YYDKDF (reference sequence). CDR3 DNA: TGTGCCACCAGCAGAGACCTAACCGGGGAGCTGTTTTTT. It is translated as CATSRDLTGELFF.

The chain carries TRBV5-1 and TRBJ1-4; 8 bases are a match to TRBD1. The germline CDR1 and CDR2 sequences are SGHRS and YFSETQ. V was clipped by 2 bases and J by 5 bases; unmatched bases: 8. The CDR3 covers 16 residues. The CDR3 loop reads CASSFWTGRENEKLFF. CDR3 coding DNA: TGCGCCAGCAGCTTTTGGACAGGGCGGGAGAATGAAAAACTGTTTTTT.